The 8 T cell receptor beta chains listed next were all sequenced from one sample in a study of cytomegalovirus exposure and HLA in healthy donors. The PCR made use of 60 Vbeta and 13 Jbeta primers. Assay: immunoSEQ multiplex PCR; the TCRdb copy retains only in-frame clones and omits some. The table has roughly 120,000 clones, roughly 77% seen once. Sequencing used PBMCs. Receptors originate from a man in his forties or fifties in good health and CMV-seropositive.

The chain carries TRBV4-1 and TRBJ1-6, with 8 positions matching TRBD1. Germline V gives CDR1 MGHRA, CDR2 YSYEKL. The CDR3 extends over 18 amino acids. With V trimmed by 0 bases and J by 7 bases, 11 bases remained unmatched. This chain's CDR3 is CASSQDQGPGQVNSPLHF. The CDR3 bases are TGCGCCAGCAGCCAAGACCAAGGACCGGGACAGGTGAATTCACCCCTCCACTTT.

This rearrangement joins TRBV6-5 to TRBJ2-7; TRBD1 agrees at 7 bases. CDR3 length: 15 amino acids. Trimming took 6 bases from V and 0 from J; bases not matched to a gene: 8. Germline V gene data show CDR1 as MNHEY and CDR2 as SVGAGI. The CDR3 region has the DNA TGTGCCAGCAGAAACCGGGACAGATACTCCTACGAGCAGTACTTC. This gives the protein CASRNRDRYSYEQYF.

CDR3 nucleotides: TGCGCCAGCAGCCTTCTCGACAGGGTCGGGGCCAACGTCCTGACTTTC. Translating gives CASSLLDRVGANVLTF. This chain uses TRBV5-1 with TRBJ2-6; 7 bases align to TRBD1. The length of the CDR3 is 16 residues. Per the germline V gene, CDR1 is SGHRS and CDR2 is YFSETQ. V lost 4 bases and J lost 4; bases outside the gene matches: 8.

DNA for the CDR3: TGTGCCAGCAGCATAGGACTAGCGGGGTACGAGCAGTACTTC. Its translation is CASSIGLAGYEQYF. This chain joins TRBV6-5 and TRBJ2-7; 12 positions match TRBD2. This CDR3 contains 14 residues. Trimming removed 6 bases from V and 4 bases from J; junction bases left unmatched: 4. The germline CDR1 and CDR2 sequences are MNHEY and SVGAGI.

For the CDR3, the DNA is TGTGCCAGCAGTGGGGAGTACGGTGGAGATACGCAGTATTTT. Its protein is CASSGEYGGDTQYF. The V gene is TRBV6-1, the J gene TRBJ2-3; D perhaps matches TRBD2 (5 bases). The CDR3 is 14 residues long. The V gene's germline CDR1 is MNHNS and CDR2 SASEGT. Trimming took 4 bases from V and 5 from J, leaving 13 bases between them.

The chain couples TRBV12-5 to TRBJ1-2, with TRBD1 identical over 10 bases. J lost 7 bases, V lost 0 bases, and 8 bases had no gene match. The CDR3 runs to 16 residues. The germline V gene has CDR1 LGHNT and CDR2 FRNRAP. Written as DNA, the CDR3 is TGTGCTAGTGGTTTGGTACTGGGACAGGGGATTGTTGGCTACACCTTC. Its translation is CASGLVLGQGIVGYTF.

V and J are TRBV2 and TRBJ2-5, with D possibly TRBD1 on 5 matching bases. The germline V gene has CDR1 SNHLY and CDR2 FYNNEI. The CDR3 runs to 12 residues. Deletions cut 6 bases from V and 3 bases from J, with 8 bases between. In DNA form, the CDR3 reads TGTGCCAGCAGGACAGAGAAAGAGACCCAGTACTTC. This sequence encodes CASRTEKETQYF.

The V and J genes are TRBV2 and TRBJ2-3; 9 bases agree with TRBD1. V was clipped by 5 bases and J by 0 bases; unmatched bases: 18. Germline CDR1 reads SNHLY; CDR2 reads FYNNEI. The CDR3 spans 20 residues. CDR3 DNA sequence: TGTGCCAGCAGTTTTTACCGAGGGACAGGGAACCTACCTAGCACAGATACGCAGTATTTT. This encodes CASSFYRGTGNLPSTDTQYF.